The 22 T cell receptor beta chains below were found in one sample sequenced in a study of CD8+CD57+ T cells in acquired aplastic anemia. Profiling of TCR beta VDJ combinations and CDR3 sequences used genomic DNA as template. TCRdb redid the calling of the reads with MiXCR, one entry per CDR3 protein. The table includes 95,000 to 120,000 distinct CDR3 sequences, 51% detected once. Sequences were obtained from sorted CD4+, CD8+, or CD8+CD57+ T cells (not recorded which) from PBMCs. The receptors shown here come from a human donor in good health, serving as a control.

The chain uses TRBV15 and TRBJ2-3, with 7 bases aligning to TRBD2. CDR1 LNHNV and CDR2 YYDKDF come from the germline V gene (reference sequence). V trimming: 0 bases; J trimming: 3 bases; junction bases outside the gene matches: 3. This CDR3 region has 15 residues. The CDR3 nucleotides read TGTGCCACCAGCAGAGATGGAGCGGGGACAGATACGCAGTATTTT. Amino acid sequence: CATSRDGAGTDTQYF. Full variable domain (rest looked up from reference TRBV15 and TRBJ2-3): DAMVIQNPRYQVTQFGKPVTLSCSQTLNHNVMYWYQQKSSQAPKLLFHYYDKDFNNEADTPDNFQSRRPNTSFCFLDIRSPGLGDTAMYLCATSRDGAGTDTQYFGPGTRLTVL.

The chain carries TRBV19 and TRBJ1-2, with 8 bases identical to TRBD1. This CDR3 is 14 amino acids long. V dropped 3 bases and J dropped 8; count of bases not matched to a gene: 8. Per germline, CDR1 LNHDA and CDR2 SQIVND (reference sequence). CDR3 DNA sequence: TGTGCCAGTAGTATTGGACAGGGCGGTGTCGGCTACACCTTC. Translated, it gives CASSIGQGGVGYTF.

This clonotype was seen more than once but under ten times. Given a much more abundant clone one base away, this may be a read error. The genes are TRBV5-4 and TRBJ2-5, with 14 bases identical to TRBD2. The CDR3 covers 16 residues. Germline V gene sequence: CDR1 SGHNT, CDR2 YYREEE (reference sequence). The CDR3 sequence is CVSSRGLAGEQETQYF. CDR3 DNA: TGTGTCAGCAGCCGGGGACTAGCGGGGGAACAAGAGACCCAGTACTTC.

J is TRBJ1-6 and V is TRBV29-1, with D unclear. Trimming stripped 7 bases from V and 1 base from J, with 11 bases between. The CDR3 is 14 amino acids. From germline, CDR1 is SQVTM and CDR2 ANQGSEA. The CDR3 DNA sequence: TGCAGCGCACGGACGGATTCCTATAATTCACCCCTCCACTTT. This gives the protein CSARTDSYNSPLHF.

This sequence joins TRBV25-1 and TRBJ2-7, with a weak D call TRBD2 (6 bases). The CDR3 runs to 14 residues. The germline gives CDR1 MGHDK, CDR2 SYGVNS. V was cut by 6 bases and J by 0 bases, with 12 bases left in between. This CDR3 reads CASRGDSSSYEQYF. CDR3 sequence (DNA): TGTGCCAGCAGAGGGGACTCCAGCTCCTACGAGCAGTACTTC.

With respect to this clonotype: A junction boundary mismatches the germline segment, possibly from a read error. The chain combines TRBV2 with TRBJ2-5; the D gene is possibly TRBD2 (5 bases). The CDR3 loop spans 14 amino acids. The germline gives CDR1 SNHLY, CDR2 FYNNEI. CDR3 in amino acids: CASSEEAPQETQCF. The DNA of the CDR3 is TGTGCCAGCAGTGAGGAGGCACCTCAAGAGACCCAGTGCTTC. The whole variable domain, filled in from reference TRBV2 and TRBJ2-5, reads EPEVTQTPSHQVTQMGQEVILRCVPISNHLYFYWYRQILGQKVEFLVSFYNNEISEKSEIFDDQFSVERPDGSNFTLKIRSTKLEDSAMYFCASSEEAPQETQCFGPGTRLLVL.

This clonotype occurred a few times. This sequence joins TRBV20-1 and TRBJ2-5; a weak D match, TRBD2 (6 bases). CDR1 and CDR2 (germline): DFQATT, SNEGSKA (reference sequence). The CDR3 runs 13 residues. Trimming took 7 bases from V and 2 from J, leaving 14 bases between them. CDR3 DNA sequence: TGCAGTGGAGTGCGGGGCGGGCAAGAGACCCAGTACTTC. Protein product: CSGVRGGQETQYF.

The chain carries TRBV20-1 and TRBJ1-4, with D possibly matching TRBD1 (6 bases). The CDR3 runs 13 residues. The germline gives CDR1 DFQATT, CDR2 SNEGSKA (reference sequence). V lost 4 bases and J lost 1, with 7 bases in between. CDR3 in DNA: TGCAGTGCTACACAGGGAACTAATGAAAAACTGTTTTTT. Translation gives CSATQGTNEKLFF.

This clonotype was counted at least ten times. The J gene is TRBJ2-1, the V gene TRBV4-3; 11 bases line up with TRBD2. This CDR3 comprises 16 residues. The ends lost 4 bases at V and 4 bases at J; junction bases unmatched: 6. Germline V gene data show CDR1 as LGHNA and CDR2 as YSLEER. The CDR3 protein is CASSPSGTSGYNEQFF. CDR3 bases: TGCGCCAGCAGCCCTTCCGGGACTAGCGGTTACAATGAGCAGTTCTTC.

CDR3 protein: CASSLVSGGLGEKLFF. The CDR3 DNA reads as TGTGCCAGCAGTTTGGTTAGCGGGGGCTTAGGTGAAAAACTGTTTTTT. This chain uses TRBV12-3 or TRBV12-4 with TRBJ1-4, with D perhaps matching TRBD1 (6 bases). CDR3 length: 16 amino acids. Deletions cut 3 bases from V and 7 bases from J, with 18 bases between.

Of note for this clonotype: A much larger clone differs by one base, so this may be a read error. Here the CDR3 DNA reads TGTGCCAGCAGCTTGGGGGGACAGGGATCCTACGAGCGGTACTTC. Translating gives CASSLGGQGSYERYF. The rearrangement links TRBV5-4 to TRBJ2-7, with 9 positions matching TRBD1. The length of the CDR3 is 15 residues. CDR1 is SGHNT and CDR2 is YYREEE in the germline V gene (reference sequence).

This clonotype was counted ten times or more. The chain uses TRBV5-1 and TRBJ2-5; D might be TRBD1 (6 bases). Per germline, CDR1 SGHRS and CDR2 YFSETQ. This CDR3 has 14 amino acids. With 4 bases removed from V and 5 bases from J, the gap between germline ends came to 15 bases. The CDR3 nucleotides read TGCGCCAGCAGCACCGGACAGATCCGCGAGACCCAGTACTTC. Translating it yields CASSTGQIRETQYF.

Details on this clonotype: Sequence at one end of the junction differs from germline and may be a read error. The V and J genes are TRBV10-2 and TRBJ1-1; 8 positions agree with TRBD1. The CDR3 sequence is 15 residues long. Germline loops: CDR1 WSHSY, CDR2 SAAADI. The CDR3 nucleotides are TGCGCCAGCAGTGAAGGACAGGGAAGGAACACTGTAGCTTTCTTT. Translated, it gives CASSEGQGRNTVAFF.

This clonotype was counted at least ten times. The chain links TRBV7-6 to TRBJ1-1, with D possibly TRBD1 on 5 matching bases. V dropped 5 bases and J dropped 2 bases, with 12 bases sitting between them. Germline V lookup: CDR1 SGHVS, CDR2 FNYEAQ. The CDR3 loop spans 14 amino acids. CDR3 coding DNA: TGTGCCAGCAGCCCATGGGGGGGAAACACTGAAGCTTTCTTT. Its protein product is CASSPWGGNTEAFF.

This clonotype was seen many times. The CDR3 region has the DNA TGTGCCAGCAGCTTAGGGCAGGGGGCGATAAGTGTTTACAATGAGCAGTTCTTC. This sequence encodes CASSLGQGAISVYNEQFF. This chain joins TRBV7-6 and TRBJ2-1; TRBD1 agrees at 8 bases. The CDR3 extends over 18 amino acids. After removal of 1 base from V and 4 bases from J, the junction contained 12 bases not matched to a gene. Germline values: CDR1 SGHVS, CDR2 FNYEAQ.

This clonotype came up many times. The chain's CDR3 is CASTRTTATNEKLFF. CDR3 nucleotides: TGTGCCAGCACCAGGACAACAGCAACTAATGAAAAACTGTTTTTT. The chain carries TRBV6-1 and TRBJ1-4; maybe TRBD1 (5 bases). Deletions cut 7 bases from V and 0 bases from J, with 12 bases between. The CDR3 length is 15 residues. Germline V gene sequence: CDR1 MNHNS, CDR2 SASEGT.

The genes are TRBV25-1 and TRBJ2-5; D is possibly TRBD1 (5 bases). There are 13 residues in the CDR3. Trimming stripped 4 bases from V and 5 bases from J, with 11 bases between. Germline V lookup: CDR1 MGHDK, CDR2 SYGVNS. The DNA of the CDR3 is TGTGCCAGCAGTGCGATGGCAGGGGAGACCCAGTACTTC. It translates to CASSAMAGETQYF.

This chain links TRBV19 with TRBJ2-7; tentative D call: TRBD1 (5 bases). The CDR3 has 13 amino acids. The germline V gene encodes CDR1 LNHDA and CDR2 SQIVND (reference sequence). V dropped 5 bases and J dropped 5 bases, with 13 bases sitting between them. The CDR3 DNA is TGTGCCAGTAGTGAAACGCCAGGGAACGAGCAGTACTTC. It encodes CASSETPGNEQYF.

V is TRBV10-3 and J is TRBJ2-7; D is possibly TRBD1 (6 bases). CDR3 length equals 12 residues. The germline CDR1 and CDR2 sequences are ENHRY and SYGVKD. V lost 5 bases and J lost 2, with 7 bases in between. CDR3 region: CAISTGTYEQYF. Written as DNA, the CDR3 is TGTGCCATCAGTACAGGGACCTACGAGCAGTACTTC.

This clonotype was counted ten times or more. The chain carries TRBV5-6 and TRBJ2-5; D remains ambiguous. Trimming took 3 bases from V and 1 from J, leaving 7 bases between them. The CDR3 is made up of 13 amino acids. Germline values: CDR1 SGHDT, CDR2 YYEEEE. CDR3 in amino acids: CASSYNAQETQYF. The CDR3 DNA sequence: TGTGCCAGCAGCTACAACGCCCAAGAGACCCAGTACTTC.

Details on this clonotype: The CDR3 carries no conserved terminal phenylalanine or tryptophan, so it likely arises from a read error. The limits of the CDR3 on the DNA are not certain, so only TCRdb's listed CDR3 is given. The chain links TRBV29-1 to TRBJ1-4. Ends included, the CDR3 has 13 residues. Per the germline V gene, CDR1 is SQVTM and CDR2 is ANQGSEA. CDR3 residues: CSVDAGGVEKLSL.

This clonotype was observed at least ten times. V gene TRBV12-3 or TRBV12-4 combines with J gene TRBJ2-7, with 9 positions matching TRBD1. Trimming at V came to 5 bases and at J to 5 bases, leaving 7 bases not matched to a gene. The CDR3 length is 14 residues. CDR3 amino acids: CASSQTDRGDEQYF. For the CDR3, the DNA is TGTGCCAGCAGTCAGACGGACAGGGGCGACGAGCAGTACTTC.